These 7 T cell receptor beta chains were sequenced from one sample in a study of T-cell memory formation after mild COVID-19. From the 5' RACE reads, TCRdb called clonotypes with MiXCR, one entry per CDR3 protein. The data show roughly 300,000 distinct CDR3 sequences, approximately 8.4% seen once. Material for sequencing was PBMCs or a T cell subset sorted from them (not recorded which). These TCRs come from a man between 18 and 29 years old who had mild COVID-19 (a few samples of this study predate the infection). Cell type and time point are not known.

The chain is built from TRBV5-4 and TRBJ2-3, with D perhaps TRBD1 (6 bases). The CDR3 covers 17 residues. V shed 0 bases and J shed 1 base, with 15 bases lying between them. The germline gives CDR1 SGHNT, CDR2 YYREEE (reference sequence). The CDR3 nucleotides are TGTGCCAGCAGCTTGGCAGGGGCCCTACCTGGCACAGATACGCAGTATTTT. Translating it yields CASSLAGALPGTDTQYF.

This chain connects TRBV15 to TRBJ1-4, with D tentatively TRBD1 (5 bases). The CDR3 covers 15 residues. V lost 11 bases and J 0 bases, leaving 16 bases between the germline ends. The germline CDR1 and CDR2 sequences are LNHNV and YYDKDF (reference sequence). The CDR3 loop reads CAAGTDEPTNEKLFF. In DNA, the CDR3 is TGTGCCGCCGGGACGGACGAACCAACTAATGAAAAACTGTTTTTT. Supplemented by reference TRBV15 and TRBJ1-4, the full variable domain reads DAMVIQNPRYQVTQFGKPVTLSCSQTLNHNVMYWYQQKSSQAPKLLFHYYDKDFNNEADTPDNFQSRRPNTSFCFLDIRSPGLGDTAMYLCAAGTDEPTNEKLFFGSGTQLSVL.

The table lists this clonotype with a few counts. This sequence joins TRBV5-1 and TRBJ1-2; 10 bases are shared with TRBD1. CDR3 size: 14 residues. With V trimmed by 4 bases and J by 2 bases, 2 bases remained unmatched. Per the germline V gene, CDR1 is SGHRS and CDR2 is YFSETQ. CDR3 sequence: CASSTGQGNYGYTF. The DNA for the CDR3 is TGCGCCAGCAGCACGGGACAGGGGAACTATGGCTACACCTTC.

The rearrangement links TRBV5-5 to TRBJ2-5; TRBD2 matches at 8 bases. Per the germline V gene, CDR1 is SGHKS and CDR2 is YYEKEE (reference sequence). J lost 5 bases, V lost 2 bases, and 11 bases had no gene match. CDR3 length equals 16 residues. The CDR3 sequence is CASSFRRAGDGETQYF. CDR3 in DNA: TGTGCCAGCAGCTTCCGGAGAGCGGGGGACGGGGAGACCCAGTACTTC.

V usage is TRBV5-6 and J usage is TRBJ2-7; D not resolved. The germline gives CDR1 SGHDT, CDR2 YYEEEE. The V end was cut by 2 bases, the J end by 6 bases, with 18 bases between. The length of the CDR3 is 15 residues. This CDR3 is CASSLGWLKTAEQYV. The CDR3, as DNA: TGTGCCAGCAGCTTAGGTTGGCTGAAAACGGCCGAGCAGTACGTC.

This clonotype came up a few times. This chain joins TRBV5-1 and TRBJ2-7; TRBD2 is a possible D gene (6 bases). The CDR3 is 14 amino acids. CDR1 and CDR2 (germline): SGHRS, YFSETQ. The V gene lost 1 base and the J gene lost 6 bases, with 14 bases spanning the gap. DNA for the CDR3: TGCGCCAGCAGCTTGTCCCAGGAGGGCGGCGAGCAGTACGTC. Translation gives CASSLSQEGGEQYV.

V is TRBV6-2 or TRBV6-3 and J is TRBJ2-4, with 8 bases fitting TRBD1. J gave up 1 base and V 5 bases, and 13 bases lay outside the gene matches. The germline V gene has CDR1 MNHEY and CDR2 SVGEGT. The CDR3 has 18 residues. The CDR3 spells CASSPRGQSPRAKNIQYF. CDR3 coding DNA: TGTGCCAGCAGTCCCAGGGGGCAATCTCCGCGGGCCAAAAACATTCAGTACTTC.